This T cell receptor beta chain was identified in a study of vaccination and CD4 T cells after COVID-19. Overall study context: Investigators stimulated cells with overlapping spike peptides drawn from SARS-CoV-2, HCoV-NL63, HCoV-OC43 and HCoV-229E.

Treatment in this sample: approximately nine-day PBMC culture with coronavirus spike peptide pools or control peptides (ViraFEST assay). Researchers used the Oncomine TCR Beta short-read assay to sequence DNA from cultured CD4+ T cells. TCRdb re-called the PCR reads with MiXCR, one entry per CDR3 protein. Among 15,000 or so distinct CDR3 sequences listed, roughly 56% were seen once. Per the germline V gene, CDR1 is SGHNT and CDR2 is YYREEE (reference sequence). The junction had 3 bases not matched to a gene; V was cut back by 4 bases and J by 1 base. This CDR3 is built from 14 residues. In the case of this clonotype: Its cognate antigen is unknown.

Points from the study as a whole: Convalescent patients showed a median about 90% of reactive clones that were seen only post-vaccination.

This chain uses TRBV5-4 with TRBJ1-1, with TRBD1 matching over 8 bases. Sequenced material: CD4+ T cells from blood, cultured in vitro. This receptor was identified in a human donor who had recovered from COVID-19. The CDR3 bases are TGTGCCAGCAGCGCGGGGACAGGGAACACTGAAGCTTTCTTT. Encoded protein: CASSAGTGNTEAFF.